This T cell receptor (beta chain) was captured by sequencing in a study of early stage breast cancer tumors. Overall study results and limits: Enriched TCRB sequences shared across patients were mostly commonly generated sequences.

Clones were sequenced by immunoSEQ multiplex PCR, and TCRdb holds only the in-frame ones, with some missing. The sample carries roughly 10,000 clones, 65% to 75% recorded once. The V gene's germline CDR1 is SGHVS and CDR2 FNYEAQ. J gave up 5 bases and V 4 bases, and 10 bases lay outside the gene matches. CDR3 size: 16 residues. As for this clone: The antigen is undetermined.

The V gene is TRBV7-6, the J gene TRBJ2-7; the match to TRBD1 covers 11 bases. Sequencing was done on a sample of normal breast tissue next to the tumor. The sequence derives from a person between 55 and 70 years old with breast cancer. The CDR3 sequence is CASSSPGQGAVHEQYF. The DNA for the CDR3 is TGTGCCAGCAGCTCGCCCGGACAGGGGGCAGTCCACGAGCAGTACTTC.